The 11 T cell receptor beta chains in this list originate from one sample, sequenced in a study of blood T cell repertoires in COVID-19. Clones were read by immunoSEQ multiplex PCR, and TCRdb kept only the in-frame ones, dropping some. The sample carries over 60,000 clones, approximately 84% recorded once. Sequencing used peripheral blood. The receptors originated from a man aged 50 or older with COVID-19, enrolled during active disease.

The V and J genes are TRBV19 and TRBJ2-1; TRBD2 aligns across 7 bases. CDR1 is LNHDA, CDR2 SQIVND, per germline (reference sequence). The CDR3 spans 14 residues. Unmatched junction bases numbered 4, after V lost 4 bases and J lost 4 bases. CDR3 loop: CASSKRDGYNEQFF. CDR3 nucleotide sequence: TGTGCCAGTAGTAAGCGGGACGGTTACAATGAGCAGTTCTTC.

This clone was seen many times. The V call is TRBV9, the J call TRBJ1-2; TRBD1 aligns across 7 bases. CDR1 is SGDLS, CDR2 YYNGEE, per germline. The CDR3 sequence is 15 residues long. The junction had 11 bases not matched to a gene; V was cut back by 3 bases and J by 6 bases. The CDR3 reads CASSGVRDSLHGYTF. The DNA for the CDR3 is TGTGCCAGCAGCGGCGTCAGGGACAGCCTCCATGGCTACACCTTC.

The J gene is TRBJ2-1, the V gene TRBV27; no firm D call. The CDR3 loop spans 13 amino acids. V gave up 2 bases and J gave up 5 bases, with 7 bases separating them. CDR1 is MNHEY, CDR2 SMNVEV, per germline (reference sequence). In DNA, the CDR3 is TGTGCCAGCAGTTTAACCCCAGACAATGAGCAGTTCTTC. This translates into CASSLTPDNEQFF.

The chain links TRBV2 to TRBJ2-2; possible D gene TRBD1, 5 bases. This CDR3 region has 16 residues. The V and J ends lost 6 bases and 3 bases respectively, with 17 bases between them. Germline CDR1 reads SNHLY; CDR2 reads FYNNEI. The CDR3, as DNA: TGTGCCAGCAGGGCGACAGTGCTCCTTTACACCGGGGAGCTGTTTTTT. Protein: CASRATVLLYTGELFF.

The rearrangement uses TRBV29-1 and TRBJ2-1; D is perhaps TRBD1 (8 bases). The CDR3 contains 11 residues. Germline lookup yields CDR1 SQVTM and CDR2 ANQGSEA. V was pared by 6 bases and J by 12 bases, with 15 bases between. CDR3 sequence reads: CSVGEGTGQFF. The CDR3 region has the DNA TGCAGCGTAGGGGAGGGGACAGGGCAGTTCTTC.

This sequence joins TRBV5-1 and TRBJ1-5; 10 bases are shared with TRBD1. Trimming removed 4 bases from V and 6 bases from J; junction bases left unmatched: 4. This CDR3 spans 14 amino acids. Germline V lookup: CDR1 SGHRS, CDR2 YFSETQ. The CDR3 sequence is CASSLTGGLQPQHF. The CDR3 DNA is TGCGCCAGCAGCCTGACAGGGGGCCTTCAGCCCCAGCATTTT.

The J gene is TRBJ1-6, the V gene TRBV13, with a possible D match to TRBD1 (6 bases). V lost 3 bases to trimming and J lost 7 bases, with 10 bases between them. The CDR3 totals 14 residues. Per the germline V gene, CDR1 is PRHDT and CDR2 is FYEKMQ (reference sequence). The DNA for the CDR3 is TGTGCCAGCAGCTTGGGGGGGGCCAATTCACCCCTCCACTTT. It codes for CASSLGGANSPLHF.

The J gene is TRBJ2-2, the V gene TRBV11-2; 7 bases are shared with TRBD2. The CDR3 runs to 17 residues. Unmatched junction bases numbered 12, after V lost 4 bases and J lost 4 bases. CDR1 and CDR2 from the germline V gene are SGHAT and FQNNGV. CDR3: CASSSAGVAAVTGELFF. DNA for the CDR3: TGTGCCAGCAGCTCCGCGGGAGTAGCGGCGGTCACCGGGGAGCTGTTTTTT.

V and J are TRBV7-9 and TRBJ2-7; 8 bases are a match to TRBD1. CDR3 size: 15 residues. Germline V lookup: CDR1 SEHNR, CDR2 FQNEAQ (reference sequence). V dropped 0 bases and J dropped 3; count of bases not matched to a gene: 4. CDR3 nucleotides: TGTGCCAGCAGCTTAGCGGCAGGGGGCTTCTACGAGCAGTACTTC. Translated: CASSLAAGGFYEQYF.

V usage is TRBV6-4 and J usage is TRBJ2-3; the match to TRBD2 covers 9 bases. The length of the CDR3 is 17 residues. V lost 4 bases to trimming and J lost 4 bases; unmatched junction nucleotides: 12. Per the germline V gene, CDR1 is MRHNA and CDR2 is SNTAGT. In nucleotides, the CDR3 is TGTGCCAGCAGTGCCGGTTGGACTAGCGATCGCGCAGATACGCAGTATTTT. This translates into CASSAGWTSDRADTQYF.

This clone was seen a single time. The V call is TRBV7-6, the J call TRBJ1-2; D might be TRBD1 (6 bases). The germline V and J ends were trimmed by 5 bases and 8 bases, with 15 bases remaining between them. The CDR3 is 13 amino acids. Germline V gives CDR1 SGHVS, CDR2 FNYEAQ. As DNA, the CDR3 is TGTGCCAGCAGCCTGGGGGGGGCGGAAGGCTACACCTTC. It codes for CASSLGGAEGYTF.